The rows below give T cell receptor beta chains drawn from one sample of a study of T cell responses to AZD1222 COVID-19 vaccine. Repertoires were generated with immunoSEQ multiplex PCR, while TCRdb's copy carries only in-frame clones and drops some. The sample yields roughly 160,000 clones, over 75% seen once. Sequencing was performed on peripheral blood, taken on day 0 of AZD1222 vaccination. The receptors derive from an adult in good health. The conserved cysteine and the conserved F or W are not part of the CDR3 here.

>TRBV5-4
ASSSGTDYYGYT
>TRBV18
ASSPLTTLAFQSGNTIY
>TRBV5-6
ASSFPTAAYEQY
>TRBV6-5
ASSWRDGEKLF
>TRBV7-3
ASSLSGTEVYNEQF
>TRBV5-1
ASRDSTDTQY
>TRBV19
ASRVGAGYDYT
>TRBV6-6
ASSLDRGLGNIQY
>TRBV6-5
ASRAKSEAF
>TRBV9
ASSVVTGLSGNTIY
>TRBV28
ASSFNTGELF
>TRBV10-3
AISGGTTQETQY
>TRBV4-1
ASSQLGGNYGYT
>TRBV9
ASTGLAGGPNEQF
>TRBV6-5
ASSSDRDSYGYT
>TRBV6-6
ASSRDGPAEAF
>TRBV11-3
ASIWQPQH
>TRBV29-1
SVERQGVGELF
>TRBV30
AWSLGSGNTIY
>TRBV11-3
ASSVTEQQF
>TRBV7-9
ASSPTGTAKRDGYT
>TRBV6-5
ASSYLGGYT
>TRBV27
ASSNRGTLSGNTIY
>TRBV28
ASSPLRGRNQPQH
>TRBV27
ASSFLSGGRATNEKLF
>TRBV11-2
ASSNTRTGVTGELF
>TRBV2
ASSKDRATEAF
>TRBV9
ASSRSGGYGYT
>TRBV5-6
ASINSGGSPYEQY
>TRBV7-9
ASSLGGGAEQF
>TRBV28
ASSTPHGRGRNGYT
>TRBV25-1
ASGWDRGYGYT
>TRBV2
ASSVQGYEQY
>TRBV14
ASSLYRLNWATEAF
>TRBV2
ASMRDRGGNTEAF
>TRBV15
ATSRGLTGASYEQY
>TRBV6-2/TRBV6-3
ASSPGTSGGNYNEQF
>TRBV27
ASSQQGANYGYT
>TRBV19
ASSIRSRYTGELF
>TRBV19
ASSVSGTGVAYEQY
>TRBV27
ASGTSYNSPLH
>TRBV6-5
ASSRRPTIYNEQF
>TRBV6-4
ASSDSLTGGNEQF
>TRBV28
ASSPLGAGASYEQY
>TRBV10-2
ASSDPGGATNEKLF
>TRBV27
ASSSPGTSGTDTQY
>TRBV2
ASSLGTTYEQY
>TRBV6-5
ASSYAGGFNEKLF
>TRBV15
ATNRWSSKGETQY
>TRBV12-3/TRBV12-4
ASSLRSEQY
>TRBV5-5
ASSLAGMVEQY
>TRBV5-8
ASSSRVMNTEAF
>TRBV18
ASSPPALTGGVEQF
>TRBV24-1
ATSALDPSTDTQY